These T cell receptor beta chains were read from a single sample in a study of technical replicates of blood from several donors. Assay: immunoSEQ multiplex PCR; the TCRdb copy retains only in-frame clones and omits some. Of about 100,000 clones listed, about 95% were seen once; the top ten hold around 0.3%. Sequencing was performed on T cells isolated from PBMCs. These receptors originate from a human donor in good health. CDR3s include the opening cysteine and the closing phenylalanine or tryptophan. The D gene is left open where the match is weak. Size is stated for part of the rows, as once, few or many counts, or as a class when the clone is expanded.

j_call | v_call | clone_size | d_call | cdr3_nt | cdr3_aa
TRBJ2-2 | TRBV6-5 | . | . | TGTGCCAGCAGCCCCCTTAGCGGAGGTACCGGGGAGCTGTTTTTT | CASSPLSGGTGELFF
TRBJ1-2 | TRBV5-1 | . | . | TGCGCCAGCAGCTTTGAACAGGGTTATGGCTACACCTTC | CASSFEQGYGYTF
TRBJ2-5 | TRBV6-5 | . | . | TGTGCCAGCAGACCGTCTCGCGGGATCCAAGAGACCCAGTACTTC | CASRPSRGIQETQYF
TRBJ1-1 | TRBV5-4 | . | . | TGTGCCAGCAGCTTGCCGTTAGGGGTGAACACTGAAGCTTTCTTT | CASSLPLGVNTEAFF
TRBJ2-2 | TRBV4-3 | . | . | TGCGCCAGCAGCCAAGAATGGCAGGGGGGTACCGGGGAGCTGTTTTTT | CASSQEWQGGTGELFF
TRBJ2-3 | TRBV19 | . | TRBD2 | TGTGCCAGTAGCGGGACTAGTCAGCCAGATACGCAGTATTTT | CASSGTSQPDTQYF
TRBJ2-5 | TRBV9 | . | TRBD2 | TGTGCCAGCAGCGTAACTAGCGGCCTTAAAGAGACCCAGTACTTC | CASSVTSGLKETQYF
TRBJ1-5 | TRBV11-2 | . | . | TGTGCCAGCAGCTTAGGACAGGATCAGCCCCAGCATTTT | CASSLGQDQPQHF
TRBJ2-1 | TRBV19 | . | . | TGTGCCAGTAGTATGGGAGCAGGATCCTACAATGAGCAGTTCTTC | CASSMGAGSYNEQFF
TRBJ1-5 | TRBV28 | few | TRBD1 | TGTGCCAGCAGTCCCTCAGGGGGTACTTATCAGCCCCAGCATTTT | CASSPSGGTYQPQHF
TRBJ2-5 | TRBV27 | . | TRBD1 | TGTGCCAGCAGTTTATTTATCCCCCCCCAGGGGGCCAGAGAGACCCAGTACTTC | CASSLFIPPQGARETQYF
TRBJ2-3 | TRBV7-2 | . | TRBD2 | TGTGCCAGCAGCTCATTAGCGGGAGTTTTAGATACGCAGTATTTT | CASSSLAGVLDTQYF
TRBJ2-1 | TRBV7-3 | . | TRBD2 | TGTGCCAGCAGCTTAGTAGCGGGAGGTAATGAGCAGTTCTTC | CASSLVAGGNEQFF
TRBJ1-5 | TRBV7-9 | . | . | TGTGCCAGCAGCTTCGGAGGAGGGTACAATCAGCCCCAGCATTTT | CASSFGGGYNQPQHF
TRBJ2-7 | TRBV19 | . | . | TGTGCCAGTAGTATAGATCCCGCTAGCAGATCGTACGAGCAGTACTTC | CASSIDPASRSYEQYF
TRBJ2-7 | TRBV27 | . | TRBD1 | TGTGCCAGCAGTTTGGGTCAGGGGGCCTACGAGCAGTACTTC | CASSLGQGAYEQYF
TRBJ2-7 | TRBV7-2 | once | . | TGTGCCAGCAGCTTAAGTTGGAGGGTTAATTTCTACGAGCAGTACTTC | CASSLSWRVNFYEQYF
TRBJ2-7 | TRBV7-8 | . | . | TGTGCCAGCAGCTCTGACAGGCCGCGGCAGTACTTC | CASSSDRPRQYF
TRBJ2-3 | TRBV9 | . | TRBD1 | TGTGCCAGCAGCCTCAGGACAGGGGAAAACACAGATACGCAGTATTTT | CASSLRTGENTDTQYF
TRBJ2-3 | TRBV2 | . | . | TGTGCCAGCCATGACCTAGAGCGTCGCACAGATACGCAGTATTTT | CASHDLERRTDTQYF
TRBJ2-7 | TRBV7-2 | . | . | TGTGCCAGCAGCTTACTCGGAACCAGGGATAACGAGCAGTACTTC | CASSLLGTRDNEQYF
TRBJ1-2 | TRBV7-9 | . | TRBD1 | TGTGCCAGCAGCTTAGGGACAGGGGATAGTTATGGCTACACCTTC | CASSLGTGDSYGYTF
TRBJ2-7 | TRBV27 | . | . | TGTGCCAGCAGTTTAGCCCCCCAGGGGCGAGGACACGAGCAGTACTTC | CASSLAPQGRGHEQYF
TRBJ2-6 | TRBV14 | . | TRBD1 | TGTGCCAGCAGCCCCAGACAGGGACCTGGGGCCAACGTCCTGACTTTC | CASSPRQGPGANVLTF
TRBJ2-4 | TRBV7-9 | . | . | TGTGCCAGCAGCTTCGGAAACATTCAGTACTTC | CASSFGNIQYF
TRBJ2-3 | TRBV7-6 | . | . | TGTGCCAGCAGCTTAGCGGGAGTCTCCACAGATACGCAGTATTTT | CASSLAGVSTDTQYF
TRBJ2-3 | TRBV4-3 | . | TRBD1 | TGCGCCAGCAGCCGCGGACAGGGGTGGGATACGCAGTATTTT | CASSRGQGWDTQYF
TRBJ1-2 | TRBV7-9 | . | TRBD1 | TGTGCCAGCAGCTCAGCCCAGGGGGACGGCTACACCTTC | CASSSAQGDGYTF
TRBJ1-1 | TRBV6-6 | . | TRBD1 | TGTGCCAGCAGTGGACAGGCGAACACTGAAGCTTTCTTT | CASSGQANTEAFF
TRBJ2-7 | TRBV6-1 | . | TRBD2 | TGTGCCAGCAGTGAACTAGCGGGAAGGGGAGCCTCCTACGAGCAGTACTTC | CASSELAGRGASYEQYF
TRBJ2-5 | TRBV9 | . | TRBD2 | TGTGCCAGCAGTGTGGGACTAGTGGCAGAGACCCAGTACTTC | CASSVGLVAETQYF
TRBJ1-2 | TRBV7-9 | . | . | TGTGCCAGCAGCTTGACAGCAGAACGCCTCTATGGCTACACCTTC | CASSLTAERLYGYTF
TRBJ2-2 | TRBV5-5 | . | TRBD1 | TGTGCCAGCAGCTTATGGACAGGGGTTGGGACCGGGGAGCTGTTTTTT | CASSLWTGVGTGELFF
TRBJ1-4 | TRBV6-5 | . | TRBD1 | TGTGCCAGCAGTGCCCGACAGGGTTTGTGGGAAAAACTGTTTTTT | CASSARQGLWEKLFF
TRBJ1-5 | TRBV19 | . | . | TGTGCCAGTAGTATGGACAGATATCAGCCCCAGCATTTT | CASSMDRYQPQHF